The clone carrying this T cell receptor beta chain has a count of ten or more. This sample is drawn from a study of neurological immune-mediated disorders. Unsorted libraries were generated from 2 million PBMCs. These cells had been stored in RNAlater at -80 C. Per germline, CDR1 SGHRS and CDR2 YFSETQ. The length of the CDR3 is 15 residues. The V end lost 4 bases, the J end lost 0 bases, and 13 bases lay between the germline ends. TCRdb ran MiXCR on the 5' RACE reads and lists one entry per CDR3 protein. The table shows more than 50,000 distinct CDR3 sequences, with almost 4% occurring only once. Sample: PBMCs. The V and J genes are TRBV5-1 and TRBJ1-2; TRBD1 is a possible D gene (5 bases). The sequence derives from a man between 25 and 39 years old with multiple sclerosis. Here the CDR3 reads CASSGDRLSNYGYTF. The CDR3 DNA reads as TGCGCCAGCAGCGGAGACAGACTTTCTAACTATGGCTACACCTTC. The variable domain in full, with the rest retrieved from reference TRBV5-1 and TRBJ1-2, is KAGVTQTPRYLIKTRGQQVTLSCSPISGHRSVSWYQQTPGQGLQFLFEYFSETQRNKGNFPGRFSGRQFSNSRSEMNVSTLELGDSALYLCASSGDRLSNYGYTFGSGTRLTVV.